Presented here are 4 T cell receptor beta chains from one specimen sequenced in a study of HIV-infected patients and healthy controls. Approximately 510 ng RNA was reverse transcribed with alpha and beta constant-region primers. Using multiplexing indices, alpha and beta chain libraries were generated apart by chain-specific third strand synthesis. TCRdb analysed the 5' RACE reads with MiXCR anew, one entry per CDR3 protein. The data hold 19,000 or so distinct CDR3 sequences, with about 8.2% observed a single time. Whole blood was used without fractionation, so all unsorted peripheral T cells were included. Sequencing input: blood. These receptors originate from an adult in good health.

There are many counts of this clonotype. Here the CDR3 reads CSARLAIVDEQFF. CDR3 DNA: TGCAGTGCTAGACTAGCGATAGTCGATGAGCAGTTCTTC. The chain employs TRBV20-1 and TRBJ2-1, with TRBD2 as a possible D gene (6 bases). The CDR3 is made up of 13 amino acids. CDR1 DFQATT and CDR2 SNEGSKA come from the germline V gene (reference sequence). Trimming pared 2 bases from V and 8 bases from J, leaving 13 bases between.

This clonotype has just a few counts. Here the CDR3 reads CASSYGGARDNTEAFF. The CDR3 nucleotides are TGCGCCAGCAGCTACGGAGGGGCCAGGGACAACACTGAAGCTTTCTTT. The chain has TRBV5-1 and TRBJ1-1; weak D call: TRBD1 (5 bases). The CDR3 length is 16 residues. Per germline, CDR1 SGHRS and CDR2 YFSETQ. Between the trimmed V and J ends, which lost 3 bases and 2 bases, there was a span of 17 bases.

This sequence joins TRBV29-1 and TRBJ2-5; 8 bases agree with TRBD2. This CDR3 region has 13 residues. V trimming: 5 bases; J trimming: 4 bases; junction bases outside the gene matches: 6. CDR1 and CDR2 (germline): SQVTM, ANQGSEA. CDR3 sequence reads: CSVWTGGLETQYF. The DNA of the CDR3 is TGCAGCGTTTGGACGGGGGGGCTAGAGACCCAGTACTTC.

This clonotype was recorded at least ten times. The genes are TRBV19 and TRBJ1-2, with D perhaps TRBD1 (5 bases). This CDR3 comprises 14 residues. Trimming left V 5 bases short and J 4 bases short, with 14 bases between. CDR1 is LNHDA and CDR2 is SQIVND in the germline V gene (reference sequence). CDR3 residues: CASSARDRLYGYTF. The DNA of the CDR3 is TGTGCCAGTAGTGCCAGGGACCGCCTCTATGGCTACACCTTC.